A single sample gave rise to the 8 T cell receptor beta chains below, sequenced in a study of cytomegalovirus exposure and HLA in healthy donors. PCR was performed using 60 Vbeta and 13 Jbeta primers. Data came from immunoSEQ multiplex PCR; TCRdb stores just in-frame clones and leaves some out. The table lists about 170,000 clones, 55% to 65% of them singletons. The specimen sequenced was PBMCs. All receptors derive from a man in his forties in good health and CMV-seronegative.

V gene TRBV30 combines with J gene TRBJ1-5; D might be TRBD1 (6 bases). Looked up from germline, CDR1 is GTSNPN and CDR2 is SVGIG (reference sequence). This CDR3 comprises 14 residues. V was cut by 1 base and J by 7 bases, with 14 bases left in between. The DNA of the CDR3 is TGTGCCTGGAGTGGGCGGGGGGGGCGCCAGCCCCAGCATTTT. Encoded protein: CAWSGRGGRQPQHF.

The chain has TRBV6-5 and TRBJ2-5; 7 bases are a match to TRBD1. CDR1 and CDR2 (germline): MNHEY, SVGAGI. After removal of 7 bases from V and 4 bases from J, the junction contained 9 bases not matched to a gene. This CDR3 comprises 14 residues. The CDR3 bases are TGTGCCAGCACCAGTAGGGGGCTGGGAGAGACCCAGTACTTC. Residues: CASTSRGLGETQYF.

The chain couples TRBV5-8 to TRBJ2-1, with a weak D call TRBD1 (5 bases). The CDR3 loop spans 15 amino acids. V was shortened by 4 bases and J by 0 bases, with 11 bases between the two germline ends. Per germline, CDR1 SGHTS and CDR2 YDEGEE. The CDR3 bases are TGTGCCAGCAGCCGGACACGGAACTCCTACAATGAGCAGTTCTTC. Its protein product is CASSRTRNSYNEQFF. Full variable domain (remainder filled in from reference TRBV5-8 and TRBJ2-1): EAGVTQSPTHLIKTRGQQATLRCSPISGHTSVYWYQQALGLGLQFLLWYDEGEERNRGNFPPRFSGRQFPNYSSELNVNALELEDSALYLCASSRTRNSYNEQFFGPGTRLTVL.

The chain uses TRBV4-2 and TRBJ2-7, with TRBD1 matching over 8 bases. The CDR3 is made up of 15 amino acids. The V and J ends lost 0 bases and 3 bases, in that order; junction bases with no gene match: 4. Germline V gene sequence: CDR1 LGHNA, CDR2 YNFKEQ. The CDR3 DNA sequence: TGTGCCAGCAGCCAAGAAGTTGGGACAGGCTACGAGCAGTACTTC. Protein sequence: CASSQEVGTGYEQYF.

The chain is built from TRBV6-1 and TRBJ1-1; maybe TRBD1 (6 bases). Per germline, CDR1 MNHNS and CDR2 SASEGT. The length of the CDR3 is 13 residues. The ends were cut back, 6 bases at V and 3 bases at J, with 11 bases in the middle. The CDR3 protein is CASRRQDYTEAFF. CDR3 bases: TGTGCCAGCAGACGACAGGACTACACTGAAGCTTTCTTT.

The J gene is TRBJ1-2, the V gene TRBV27, with 11 bases lining up with TRBD1. The CDR3 contains 15 residues. Germline V gene sequence: CDR1 MNHEY, CDR2 SMNVEV (reference sequence). V shed 6 bases, J shed 8 bases, and the junction held 11 bases outside the gene matches. Written as DNA, the CDR3 is TGTGCCAGCAGACAGCCGGGACAGGGGGTGAGCGGCTACACCTTC. Its translation: CASRQPGQGVSGYTF.

This clone came up a few times. CDR3 DNA: TGTGCCAGCAGCTTAGCGGGAAGCGCCGGGGAGCTGTTTTTT. This codes for CASSLAGSAGELFF. The chain carries TRBV11-2 and TRBJ2-2, with D possibly being TRBD2 (5 bases). This CDR3 spans 14 amino acids. Germline values: CDR1 SGHAT, CDR2 FQNNGV. The V end lost 1 base, the J end lost 6 bases, and 9 bases lay between the germline ends.

This clone has more than one count but fewer than ten. The chain employs TRBV9 and TRBJ2-3; D possibly corresponds to TRBD2 (6 bases). CDR1 SGDLS and CDR2 YYNGEE come from the germline V gene. The CDR3 consists of 16 residues. V was cut by 8 bases and J by 0 bases, with 19 bases left in between. CDR3 in DNA: TGTGCCAGTACTCGAGATGGTAGCGGTAGCACAGATACGCAGTATTTT. Its protein product is CASTRDGSGSTDTQYF.